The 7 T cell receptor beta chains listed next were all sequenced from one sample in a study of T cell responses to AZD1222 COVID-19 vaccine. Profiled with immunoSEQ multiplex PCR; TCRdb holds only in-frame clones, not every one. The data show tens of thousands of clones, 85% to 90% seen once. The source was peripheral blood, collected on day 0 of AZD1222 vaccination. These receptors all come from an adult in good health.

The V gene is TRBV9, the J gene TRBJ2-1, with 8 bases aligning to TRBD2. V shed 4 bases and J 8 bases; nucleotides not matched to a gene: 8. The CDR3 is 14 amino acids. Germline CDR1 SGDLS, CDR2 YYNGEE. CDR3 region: CASSSSGGRDEQFF. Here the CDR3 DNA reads TGTGCCAGCAGCTCCTCGGGGGGGCGGGATGAGCAGTTCTTC.

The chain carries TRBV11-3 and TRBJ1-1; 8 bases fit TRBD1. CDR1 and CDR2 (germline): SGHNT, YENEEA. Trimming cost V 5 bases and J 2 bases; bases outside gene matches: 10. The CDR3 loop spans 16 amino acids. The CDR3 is CASSPGQGRGNTEAFF. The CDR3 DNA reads TGTGCCAGCAGCCCCGGACAGGGAAGAGGAAACACTGAAGCTTTCTTT.

The chain's CDR3 is CASSPVLMDRAVGYTF. CDR3 nucleotide sequence: TGTGCCAGCTCACCAGTCCTCATGGACAGGGCGGTTGGCTACACCTTC. V is TRBV18 and J is TRBJ1-2; TRBD1 agrees at 8 bases. Germline values: CDR1 KGHSH, CDR2 LQKENI. Trimming took 2 bases from V and 7 from J; bases not matched to a gene: 12. This CDR3 region has 16 residues.

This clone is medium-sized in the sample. CDR3 loop: CASSHGVLSNQPQHF. Here the CDR3 DNA reads TGCGCCAGCAGCCATGGGGTACTCAGCAATCAGCCCCAGCATTTT. This chain joins TRBV4-1 and TRBJ1-5; no definite D call. Trimming took off 3 bases at V and 1 base at J, with 10 bases between the two ends. CDR1 is MGHRA and CDR2 is YSYEKL in the germline V gene. This CDR3 contains 15 residues.

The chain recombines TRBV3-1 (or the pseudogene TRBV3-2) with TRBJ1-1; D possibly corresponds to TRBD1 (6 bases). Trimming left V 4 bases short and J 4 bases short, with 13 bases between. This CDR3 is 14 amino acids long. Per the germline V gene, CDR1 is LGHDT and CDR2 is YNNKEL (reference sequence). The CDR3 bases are TGTGCCAGCAGCCGAGGGGGGGTGGCCACTGAAGCTTTCTTT. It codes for CASSRGGVATEAFF.

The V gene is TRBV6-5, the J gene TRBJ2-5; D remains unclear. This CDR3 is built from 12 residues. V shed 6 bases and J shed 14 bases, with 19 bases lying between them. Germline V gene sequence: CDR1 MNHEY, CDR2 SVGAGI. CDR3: CASRLLTGRSYF. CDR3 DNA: TGTGCCAGCAGGCTCCTCACCGGTCGGTCATACTTC.

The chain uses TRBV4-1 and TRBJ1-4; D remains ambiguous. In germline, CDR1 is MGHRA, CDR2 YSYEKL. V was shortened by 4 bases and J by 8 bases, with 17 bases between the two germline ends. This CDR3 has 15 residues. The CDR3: CASSPSTGVREKLFF. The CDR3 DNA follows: TGCGCCAGCAGCCCCTCCACCGGGGTCCGGGAAAAACTGTTTTTT.